The clone carrying this T cell receptor (beta chain) was seen just once. Its antigen remains unknown. The data were obtained in a study of shared clonotypes between healthy human individuals. The ends lost 5 bases at V and 8 bases at J; junction bases unmatched: 7. The CDR3 runs 15 residues. Germline loops: CDR1 LNHDA, CDR2 SQIVND (reference sequence). Study-level results: Generation probabilities were higher for clonotypes shared across all four sorted-subset donors than for unshared ones. Clonotype sharing among donors, it was expected, would be affected by sequencing depth.

Each PCR replicate from the sorted subsets contained around 200 ng DNA, which is roughly 33,000 T cell genomes. TCRdb keeps only in-frame clones here, not all; method: immunoSEQ multiplex PCR. The data show around 700,000 clones, around 72% seen once. The CD4+ fraction was divided into a CD45RA+ naive subset and a CD45RA-negative memory subset. The TCR was taken from a woman aged 25 to 39 in good health. The J gene is TRBJ2-1, the V gene TRBV19, with TRBD2 matching 12 bases. What was sequenced was memory CD4+ T cells sorted from blood. Subset in this sample: CD45RA-negative fraction. The CDR3 DNA reads TGTGCCAGTAGTTCCGGACTAGCGGGACCTCATGAGCAGTTCTTC. It yields the protein CASSSGLAGPHEQFF.